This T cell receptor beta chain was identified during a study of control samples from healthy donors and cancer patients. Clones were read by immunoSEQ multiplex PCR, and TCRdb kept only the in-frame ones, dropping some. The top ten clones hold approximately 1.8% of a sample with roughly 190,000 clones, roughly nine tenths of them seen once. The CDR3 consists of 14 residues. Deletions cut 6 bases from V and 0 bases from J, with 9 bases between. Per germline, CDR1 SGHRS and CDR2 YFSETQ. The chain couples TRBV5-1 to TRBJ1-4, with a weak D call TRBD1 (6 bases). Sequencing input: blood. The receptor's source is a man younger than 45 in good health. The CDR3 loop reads CASKEGATNEKLFF. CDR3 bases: TGCGCCAGCAAGGAGGGGGCAACTAATGAAAAACTGTTTTTT.